A single sample gave rise to the 10 T cell receptor beta chains below, sequenced in a study of blood T cells in healthy people across ages. Then a second PCR, running about 6 to 12 cycles, was carried out with a sample-barcoded 5' primer and a J-beta primer mix. TCRdb re-called the 5' RACE reads through MiXCR, storing one row per CDR3 protein. This sample has over 1,200,000 distinct CDR3 sequences, with around 59% found just once. Specimen: blood. Every receptor here comes from a man between 18 and 35 years old in good health.

The V call is TRBV2, the J call TRBJ1-4; 10 bases are shared with TRBD1. V dropped 9 bases and J dropped 5; count of bases not matched to a gene: 6. This CDR3 spans 14 amino acids. CDR1 is SNHLY, CDR2 FYNNEI, per germline. The CDR3 loop is CASNRDRGNEKLFF. CDR3 bases: TGTGCCAGTAACCGGGACAGGGGAAATGAAAAACTGTTTTTT.

This clonotype has just one count. A much larger clone differs by one base, so this may be a read error. The rearrangement uses TRBV12-3 or TRBV12-4 and TRBJ1-2; D is unresolved. The CDR3 length is 11 residues. The CDR3 DNA reads TGTGTCAGCAGTGCCGGCGGGGGCTACACCTTC. It encodes CVSSAGGGYTF.

This clonotype was counted once. The chain links TRBV20-1 to TRBJ2-3, with a possible D match to TRBD1 (5 bases). In germline, CDR1 is DFQATT, CDR2 SNEGSKA (reference sequence). The CDR3 loop spans 16 amino acids. V was pared by 3 bases and J by 6 bases, with 22 bases between. Here the CDR3 reads CSASWRGRVVGDTQYF. CDR3 nucleotide sequence: TGCAGTGCTAGTTGGCGCGGCAGGGTTGTAGGCGATACGCAGTATTTT.

The CDR3 sequence: CASSQDVSGYIVGAFF. The CDR3 nucleotides are TGCGCCAGCAGCCAAGATGTGTCAGGGTACATCGTTGGGGCTTTCTTT. This rearrangement joins TRBV4-1 to TRBJ1-1, with a tentative D call TRBD1 (5 bases). V lost 0 bases and J 11 bases, leaving 22 bases between the germline ends. The CDR3 runs 16 residues. CDR1 is MGHRA, CDR2 YSYEKL, per germline.

The chain employs TRBV6-2 or TRBV6-3 and TRBJ1-2; tentative D call: TRBD1 (6 bases). V shed 5 bases and J shed 2 bases, with 12 bases lying between them. CDR3 length equals 14 residues. Germline CDR1 is MNHEY and CDR2 is SVGEGT. The CDR3, as DNA: TGTGCCAGCAGTATCAGGACAGAGAACTATGGCTACACCTTC. It codes for CASSIRTENYGYTF.

This chain connects TRBV12-5 to TRBJ2-1; no firm D call. Germline CDR1 LGHNT, CDR2 FRNRAP. V was shortened by 7 bases and J by 7 bases, with 11 bases between the two germline ends. The CDR3 loop spans 12 amino acids. The CDR3 DNA sequence: TGTGCTAGTGTCTCTAGTAAGAATGAGCAGTTCTTC. It specifies CASVSSKNEQFF.

V gene TRBV7-6 combines with J gene TRBJ2-1; possible D gene TRBD2, 5 bases. Looked up from germline, CDR1 is SGHVS and CDR2 is FNYEAQ. CDR3 size: 15 residues. Trimming took off 5 bases at V and 6 bases at J, with 17 bases between the two ends. CDR3 DNA sequence: TGTGCCAGCAGCCCCCCCATTGGGCGGGTCAATGAGCAGTTCTTC. It codes for CASSPPIGRVNEQFF.

V gene TRBV3-1 combines with J gene TRBJ2-5, with 9 bases aligning to TRBD2. The CDR3 consists of 16 residues. J lost 4 bases, V lost 1 base, and 7 bases had no gene match. Germline V gene lookup returns CDR1 LGHDT and CDR2 YNNKEL (reference sequence). CDR3 sequence reads: CASSQGGRGGRETQYF. In DNA form, the CDR3 reads TGTGCCAGCAGCCAAGGAGGGCGGGGGGGCAGAGAGACCCAGTACTTC.

This chain joins TRBV20-1 and TRBJ2-7; D may correspond to TRBD1 or TRBD2 (5 bases each). From germline, CDR1 is DFQATT and CDR2 SNEGSKA (reference sequence). This CDR3 has 12 amino acids. The CDR3 DNA reads TGCAGCGGCGAGGGCAGGGCCTACGAGCAGTACTTC. Its translation is CSGEGRAYEQYF.

The genes are TRBV20-1 and TRBJ1-4, with 9 bases identical to TRBD1. This CDR3 comprises 13 residues. The trim removed 6 bases at V and 10 bases at J, leaving 9 bases unmatched. Germline CDR1 reads DFQATT; CDR2 reads SNEGSKA (reference sequence). CDR3 sequence reads: CSAEGQGTGKLFF. CDR3 bases: TGCAGTGCAGAGGGACAGGGCACCGGAAAACTGTTTTTT.